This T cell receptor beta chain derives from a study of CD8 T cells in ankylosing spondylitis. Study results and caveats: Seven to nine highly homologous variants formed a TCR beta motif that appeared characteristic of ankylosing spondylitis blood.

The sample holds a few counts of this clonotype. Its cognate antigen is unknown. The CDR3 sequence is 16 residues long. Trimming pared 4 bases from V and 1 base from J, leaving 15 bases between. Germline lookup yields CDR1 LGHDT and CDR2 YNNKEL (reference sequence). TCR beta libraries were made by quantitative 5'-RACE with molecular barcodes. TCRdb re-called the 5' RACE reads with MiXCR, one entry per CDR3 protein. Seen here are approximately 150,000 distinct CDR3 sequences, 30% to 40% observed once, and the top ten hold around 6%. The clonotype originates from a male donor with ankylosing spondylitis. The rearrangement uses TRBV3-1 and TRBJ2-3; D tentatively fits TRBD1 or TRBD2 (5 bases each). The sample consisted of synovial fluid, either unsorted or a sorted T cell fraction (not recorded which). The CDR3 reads CASSPRRGGGTDTQYF. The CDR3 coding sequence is TGTGCCAGCAGCCCGCGTCGGGGCGGTGGCACAGATACGCAGTATTTT.